Listed below are T cell receptor beta chains from one sample, sequenced in a study of T cells in narcolepsy. Sequencing was performed with immunoSEQ multiplex PCR; in TCRdb, only in-frame clones are kept and a portion is missing. This table holds 25,000 to 30,000 clones, roughly four fifths found once. Sequencing was done on a sample of memory (CD45RA-) CD4+ T cells from blood. Receptors originate from a human donor in good health. CDR3s include the opening cysteine and the closing phenylalanine or tryptophan. A D gene is named only where the DNA matches it firmly. Clone size, where shown, is once, few, many, or a class for clones that have expanded.

.,TRBJ2-7,TRBV10-2,.,CATAEVRFGADEQYF,TGCGCCACAGCAGAGGTCCGATTTGGGGCGGACGAGCAGTACTTC
.,TRBJ1-2,TRBV6-5,TRBD1,CASSFSSGTGNGYTF,TGTGCCAGCAGCTTTTCTTCCGGGACAGGGAACGGCTACACCTTC
once,TRBJ1-4,TRBV7-6,TRBD1,CASSDGQGEKLFF,TGTGCCAGCAGCGATGGACAGGGTGAAAAACTGTTTTTT
.,TRBJ2-7,TRBV2,.,CASNVIYEQYF,TGTGCCAGCAACGTGATCTACGAGCAGTACTTC
.,TRBJ2-1,TRBV6-5,TRBD2,CASSYLGLADEQFF,TGTGCCAGCAGTTACCTAGGACTAGCGGATGAGCAGTTCTTC
.,TRBJ1-4,TRBV30,.,CAWDGTATEKLFF,TGTGCCTGGGACGGGACGGCAACCGAAAAACTGTTTTTT
.,TRBJ2-1,TRBV11-2,TRBD1,CASSFLTGYGYNEQFF,TGTGCCAGCAGCTTCCTGACAGGGTACGGCTACAATGAGCAGTTCTTC
.,TRBJ2-5,TRBV7-9,.,CASSPLKTAQETQYF,TGTGCCAGCAGCCCCCTAAAGACTGCTCAAGAGACCCAGTACTTC
.,TRBJ1-5,TRBV19,.,CASMFGNQPQHF,TGTGCCAGTATGTTTGGCAATCAGCCCCAGCATTTT
.,TRBJ2-3,TRBV6-4,TRBD1,CASRTGPDTDTQYF,TGTGCCAGCAGGACAGGGCCCGACACAGATACGCAGTATTTT
few,TRBJ1-1,TRBV29-1,.,CSAVPGAFF,TGCAGCGCAGTTCCGGGGGCTTTCTTT
once,TRBJ2-3,TRBV19,TRBD1,CASTPGGLTDTQYF,TGTGCCAGTACTCCAGGGGGTCTGACAGATACGCAGTATTTT
once,TRBJ1-1,TRBV5-1,.,CASSLGWAWGTEAFF,TGCGCCAGCAGCTTGGGTTGGGCCTGGGGTACTGAAGCTTTCTTT
.,TRBJ2-3,TRBV5-4,.,CASSLVADTQYF,TGTGCCAGCAGCTTGGTGGCCGATACGCAGTATTTT
.,TRBJ2-5,TRBV29-1,TRBD1,CSVENRGKTQYF,TGCAGCGTTGAGAACAGGGGGAAGACCCAGTACTTC
.,TRBJ2-3,TRBV7-9,TRBD2,CASSQISGSTDTQYF,TGTGCCAGCAGCCAGATTAGCGGGAGCACAGATACGCAGTATTTT
.,TRBJ2-5,TRBV5-5,.,CASSGLTAVQETQYF,TGTGCCAGCAGCGGACTGACAGCCGTCCAAGAGACCCAGTACTTC
.,TRBJ2-2,TRBV7-3,TRBD2,CASSPLLAGDQRTGELFF,TGTGCCAGCAGTCCCTTACTAGCGGGAGACCAGAGAACCGGGGAGCTGTTTTTT
.,TRBJ2-2,TRBV5-5,TRBD1,CASGTVTTGELFF,TGTGCCAGCGGGACAGTGACCACCGGGGAGCTGTTTTTT
.,TRBJ2-3,TRBV7-2,.,CASSLESGATDTQYF,TGTGCCAGCAGCTTAGAGTCAGGGGCAACAGATACGCAGTATTTT
.,TRBJ2-7,TRBV5-5,.,CASSLLGSSYEQYF,TGTGCCAGCAGCTTACTGGGAAGCTCCTACGAGCAGTACTTC
.,TRBJ2-5,TRBV19,.,CASSRATAETQYF,TGTGCCAGTAGTAGAGCGACAGCAGAGACCCAGTACTTC
.,TRBJ1-2,TRBV29-1,.,CSGGAREGGYTF,TGCAGTGGCGGGGCACGAGAGGGTGGCTACACCTTC
.,TRBJ2-2,TRBV5-1,.,CASSLQGGTGELFF,TGCGCCAGCAGCTTGCAGGGCGGCACCGGGGAGCTGTTTTTT
.,TRBJ1-1,TRBV28,.,CASRGNTEAFF,TGTGCCAGCAGGGGGAACACTGAAGCTTTCTTT
.,TRBJ1-3,TRBV7-2,TRBD1,CASSSGGPDTIYF,TGTGCCAGCAGCTCAGGGGGCCCGGACACCATATATTTT
.,TRBJ2-5,TRBV30,.,CAWSPRLGPQETQYF,TGTGCCTGGAGTCCCCGCCTAGGCCCTCAAGAGACCCAGTACTTC
.,TRBJ1-2,TRBV5-4,.,CASSLARSRGYTF,TGTGCCAGCAGCTTGGCGAGGTCTCGAGGCTACACCTTC
.,TRBJ2-5,TRBV4-2,TRBD2,CASSDRLAGEETQYF,TGTGCCAGCAGCGATAGACTAGCGGGGGAAGAGACCCAGTACTTC
.,TRBJ2-7,TRBV14,.,CASSPSFWGRYEQYF,TGTGCCAGCAGCCCCTCATTCTGGGGACGCTACGAGCAGTACTTC
once,TRBJ1-2,TRBV30,.,CAWSVRGGFEGYTF,TGTGCCTGGAGTGTACGGGGGGGTTTCGAAGGCTACACCTTC
.,TRBJ2-7,TRBV11-1,.,CASSLSPVAREQYF,TGTGCCAGCAGCTTATCCCCGGTTGCTAGGGAGCAGTACTTC
few,TRBJ2-2,TRBV9,.,CASSVVLGGELFF,TGTGCCAGCAGCGTAGTTTTGGGCGGGGAGCTGTTTTTT
.,TRBJ1-1,TRBV4-3,.,CASSLDTSGRVAFF,TGCGCCAGCAGCCTAGATACATCGGGGAGGGTGGCTTTCTTT
.,TRBJ2-3,TRBV5-1,TRBD2,CASTPRTSGGTDTQYF,TGCGCCAGCACCCCCCGGACTAGCGGAGGGACAGATACGCAGTATTTT
.,TRBJ2-6,TRBV11-3,.,CASSSRTGSSGANVLTF,TGTGCCAGCAGCTCCCGAACAGGGTCCTCTGGGGCCAACGTCCTGACTTTC
.,TRBJ2-1,TRBV6-5,TRBD1,CASSYNRGNNEQFF,TGTGCCAGCAGTTACAACAGGGGGAACAATGAGCAGTTCTTC
.,TRBJ2-3,TRBV27,TRBD2,CASRHTRWGLASSSTDTQYF,TGTGCCAGCAGACACACGCGCTGGGGACTAGCGTCTTCTAGCACAGATACGCAGTATTTT
.,TRBJ2-1,TRBV2,TRBD2,CASSAAPAGGNEQFF,TGTGCCAGCAGCGCTGCTCCAGCGGGAGGGAATGAGCAGTTCTTC
.,TRBJ1-4,TRBV7-2,.,CASSREGQPNEKLFF,TGTGCCAGCAGCCGGGAAGGACAGCCGAATGAAAAACTGTTTTTT
.,TRBJ1-5,TRBV9,.,CASSPGASLLGNQPQHF,TGTGCCAGCAGTCCTGGGGCCTCGCTTCTAGGCAATCAGCCCCAGCATTTT
.,TRBJ2-5,TRBV5-1,.,CASSPVSTETQYF,TGCGCCAGCAGCCCCGTCTCGACAGAGACCCAGTACTTC
.,TRBJ1-1,TRBV7-2,.,CASSPLSEGTEAFF,TGTGCCAGCAGCCCCCTCAGCGAGGGCACTGAAGCTTTCTTT
.,TRBJ2-6,TRBV7-9,TRBD1,CASSLGGRTGWPGANVLTF,TGTGCCAGCAGCTTAGGTGGCAGGACAGGGTGGCCTGGGGCCAACGTCCTGACTTTC
few,TRBJ1-5,TRBV28,.,CASSLMGPVQPQHF,TGTGCCAGCAGTTTGATGGGGCCGGTTCAGCCCCAGCATTTT
.,TRBJ2-5,TRBV6-5,.,CASSYGGNQETQYF,TGTGCCAGCAGTTACGGGGGAAACCAAGAGACCCAGTACTTC
.,TRBJ2-3,TRBV5-4,.,CASSSGRSTDTQYF,TGTGCCAGCAGCTCTGGACGGAGCACAGATACGCAGTATTTT
.,TRBJ1-5,TRBV19,.,CASSIVTALGNQPQHF,TGTGCCAGTAGTATAGTGACCGCCCTGGGCAATCAGCCCCAGCATTTT
.,TRBJ1-2,TRBV12-5,TRBD1,CASGLGDRGTGYTF,TGTGCTAGTGGTTTGGGGGACAGGGGAACGGGCTACACCTTC
.,TRBJ2-7,TRBV5-6,TRBD1,CASSKDRGYEQYF,TGTGCCAGCAGCAAGGACAGGGGCTACGAGCAGTACTTC
.,TRBJ2-1,TRBV5-7,.,CASSLAGGTNNEQFF,TGTGCCAGCAGCTTGGCCGGGGGCACGAACAATGAGCAGTTCTTC
.,TRBJ2-3,TRBV5-1,.,CASSPRRTGQSTDTQYF,TGCGCCAGCAGCCCCCGGAGGACCGGACAGTCCACAGATACGCAGTATTTT
.,TRBJ2-3,TRBV30,.,CAWTPSTDTQYF,TGTGCCTGGACCCCCAGCACAGATACGCAGTATTTT